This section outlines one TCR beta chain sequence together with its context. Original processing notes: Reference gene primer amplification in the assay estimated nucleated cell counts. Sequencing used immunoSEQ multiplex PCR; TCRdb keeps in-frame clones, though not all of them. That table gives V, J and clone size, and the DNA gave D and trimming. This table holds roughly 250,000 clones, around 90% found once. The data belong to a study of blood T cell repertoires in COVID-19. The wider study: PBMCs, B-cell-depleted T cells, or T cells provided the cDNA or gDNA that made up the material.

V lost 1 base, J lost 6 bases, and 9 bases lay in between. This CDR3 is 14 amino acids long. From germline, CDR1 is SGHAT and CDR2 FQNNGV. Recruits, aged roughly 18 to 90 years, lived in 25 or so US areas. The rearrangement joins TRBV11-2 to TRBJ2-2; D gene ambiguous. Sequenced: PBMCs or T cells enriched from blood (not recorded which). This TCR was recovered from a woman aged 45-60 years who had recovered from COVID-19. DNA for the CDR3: TGTGCCAGCAGCTTAGTAGTGCCGGCCGGGGAGCTGTTTTTT. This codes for CASSLVVPAGELFF.